What follows is one T cell receptor (beta chain) and its context. The sample is drawn from a study of cytotoxic CD8 clonotypes in ibrutinib-treated CLL. Study in general: Patients gave response samples after a median about 12 months of treatment, range 6 to 36.

Germline CDR1 is SGHRS and CDR2 is YFSETQ. The CDR3 is 13 residues long. V was clipped by 7 bases and J by 0 bases, with 10 bases between them. Assay used: immunoSEQ multiplex PCR; TCRdb lists only in-frame clones, some missing. The sample consists of some 150,000 clones, about 80% of them appearing once. The sample was PBMCs, taken after 12 months of ibrutinib treatment. This chain connects TRBV5-1 to TRBJ1-1, with D possibly being TRBD1 (6 bases). The source is a human donor with chronic lymphocytic leukemia. DNA of the CDR3: TGCGCCAGCGTGGACAGCTTGAACACTGAAGCTTTCTTT. Translated, it gives CASVDSLNTEAFF.